This T cell receptor beta chain was obtained from a study of T cell repertoires in ileal Crohn's disease (dated by TCRdb to the late 2010s). Concerning the study at large: The median duration of disease was around 7.3 years, and at the time of surgery around 40% of patients were active smokers. Every patient underwent surgery because of a complication, which was stricturing disease in around 60% and penetrating disease in about 40%. Roughly half of the patients were given postoperative therapy, with 15 to 20 on anti-TNF agents and about a dozen on thiopurines. MI samples were biopsies from the proximal margin of the surgical specimen. For commercial TCRB immunosequencing, roughly 0.5 micrograms of biopsy DNA were submitted for each sample. A prospective multicentre cohort supplied the 50 or so Crohn's disease patients whose TCR repertoires were analysed. The study ran alongside a multicentre cohort designed to identify predictors of early endoscopic recurrence after ileocolonic resection. A Rutgeerts score above i0 was used to define endoscopic postoperative recurrence. A total of around 150 mucosal samples from some 60 patients were sequenced, with samples obtained at several locations on the surgical specimen and at postoperative endoscopy.

Overall study outcomes, separate from this receptor: Sorted CD8 T cells carried more high-frequency clones than CD4 T cells, suggesting mucosal expansions were mainly CD8. Mucosal CD4 and CD8 T cells were sorted and sequenced only in a subgroup of patients, the size of which was not stated. A significantly higher proportion of clonal expansions was observed in active smokers at surgery than in non-smokers (about 25% vs 20%, p=0.02). Endoscopic recurrence was found to be associated with higher high-frequency clone percentages at surgery, and recurrence was observed in all patients with clonality above 26.8% (18/57).

This clone was seen a handful of times. It lacks a known antigen. It has no much larger one-base neighbor in the sample; base qualities were not kept. The germline V gene encodes CDR1 SGHRS and CDR2 YFSETQ. The CDR3 spans 16 residues, from the cysteine through the phenylalanine. Just CDR3 DNA is preserved here, 48 bases in frame from base 1. V is pruned by 6 bases and J by 2 bases, leaving 11 bases of the junction without a gene match. The time point label on this specimen signifies: proximal margin of the surgical specimen (macroscopically non-inflamed). Adults with ileal or ileocolonic Crohn's disease for whom ileocolonic resection was indicated were considered eligible. Whole ileal mucosal biopsies were kept frozen at -80 degrees C prior to DNA extraction. A TRizol-based method was used to extract genomic DNA from the frozen whole biopsies, and the DNA was quantified with a NanoDrop 2000 spectrophotometer.

Receptor amplification or capture employed the immunoSEQ multiplex PCR assay. CDR3 regions were amplified from genomic DNA by Adaptive Biotechnology using a two-step, amplification bias-controlled multiplex PCR. In the first PCR, primers covered every V and J gene segment, and in the second PCR, barcodes and Illumina adapters were added. An Illumina instrument was used to sequence the CDR3 libraries. The authors' pipeline ran thus. Analysis combined the vendor-provided pipelines with custom analysis of raw data in R/Bioconductor under R version 3.3.0. Clonality, ranging from 0 to 1, was calculated as the inverse of the normalised Shannon entropy of all productive clones. High-frequency clones were defined as the share of the repertoire occupied by the top 100 clones, with only clones passing a 95% confidence test being retained. The Simpson index measured repertoire diversity, and the Morisita-Horn index measured overlap between samples. What TCRdb holds here is the immuneACCESS table cut down to in-frame rearrangements. Part of the clones is not present; checked against another copy, under half of the missing clones reflect an unresolved V gene, and the others are unexplained. V and J calls and clone size are given by that table; D and trimming were obtained from the DNA. In this sample the table shows several thousand clones, 74% of which occur a single time. Of the sample, around 9% is held by the ten largest clones.

Sequencing input: ileal tissue. The TCR sequence derives from an adult with Crohn's disease. The sequence joins TRBV5-1 to TRBJ2-3, and TRBD2 aligns with 8 junction nucleotides. The CDR3 protein: CASTSKTSDSTDTQYF. Read as DNA, the sequence is TGCGCCAGCACCTCGAAGACTAGCGACTCCACAGATACGCAGTATTTT.